A single sample is the source of the 29 T cell receptor beta chains below, sequenced in a study of cytomegalovirus exposure and HLA in healthy donors. The study ran its PCR with 60 Vbeta and 13 Jbeta primers. The method was immunoSEQ multiplex PCR; TCRdb's version includes in-frame clones alone and lacks a portion of them. This sample has about 120,000 clones, with 55% to 80% found just once. Sequencing used PBMCs. These TCRs come from a woman aged 25 to 39 in good health and CMV-seronegative.

The chain employs TRBV5-1 and TRBJ1-1, with D perhaps TRBD1 (5 bases). The ends were cut back, 4 bases at V and 1 base at J, with 11 bases in the middle. This CDR3 has 14 residues. Per the germline V gene, CDR1 is SGHRS and CDR2 is YFSETQ. The CDR3 loop reads CASSIRVRNTEAFF. The CDR3 nucleotides read TGCGCCAGCAGCATCAGGGTGAGGAACACTGAAGCTTTCTTT.

A few counts support this clone. The chain uses TRBV25-1 and TRBJ1-2, with 7 bases that match TRBD1. This CDR3 comprises 13 residues. J gave up 5 bases and V 4 bases, and 4 bases lay outside the gene matches. Germline CDR1 and CDR2: MGHDK and SYGVNS. The CDR3 loop is CASSVGTAYGYTF. DNA for the CDR3: TGTGCCAGCAGTGTCGGGACAGCATATGGCTACACCTTC.

The genes are TRBV9 and TRBJ1-5; 11 bases align to TRBD1. Germline V gives CDR1 SGDLS, CDR2 YYNGEE. The V and J ends lost 3 bases and 2 bases, in that order; junction bases with no gene match: 1. The CDR3 has 15 amino acids. CDR3 in amino acids: CASSEGQGGNQPQHF. CDR3 sequence (DNA): TGTGCCAGCAGCGAGGGACAGGGGGGCAATCAGCCCCAGCATTTT.

This chain connects TRBV19 to TRBJ1-1, with 8 bases fitting TRBD1. Unmatched junction bases numbered 14, after V lost 7 bases and J lost 4 bases. The CDR3 consists of 16 residues. Germline CDR1 and CDR2: LNHDA and SQIVND (reference sequence). DNA of the CDR3: TGTGCCAGTAAGGTTTTTCGGCAGGGGGCGAGCACTGAAGCTTTCTTT. Translation: CASKVFRQGASTEAFF.

The gene calls are TRBV19 and TRBJ1-2; D perhaps matches TRBD1 (6 bases). V lost 6 bases to trimming and J lost 5 bases, with 16 bases between them. CDR1 is LNHDA, CDR2 SQIVND, per germline (reference sequence). This CDR3 is 14 amino acids long. The CDR3 DNA sequence: TGTGCCAGTAGCCTGACAGGCATCCCTTATGGCTACACCTTC. Translation: CASSLTGIPYGYTF.

The genes are TRBV9 and TRBJ2-1; the match to TRBD2 covers 14 bases. CDR1 and CDR2 from the germline V gene are SGDLS and YYNGEE. The CDR3 is 13 amino acids. Losses at the gene ends were 7 bases for V and 8 bases for J; bases not matched to a gene: 2. The CDR3 spells CASVGLAGDEQFF. In DNA, the CDR3 is TGTGCCAGCGTGGGACTAGCGGGAGATGAGCAGTTCTTC.

A word on this clone: Different DNA sequences within this sample yield the same CDR3. V and J are TRBV28 and TRBJ2-3; 12 nucleotides line up with TRBD2. The CDR3 loop spans 16 amino acids. Germline V gene lookup returns CDR1 MDHEN and CDR2 SYDVKM. After removal of 5 bases from V and 2 bases from J, the junction contained 5 bases not matched to a gene. CDR3 amino acids: CASSPRLAGDTDTQYF. The CDR3 DNA reads as TGTGCCAGCAGTCCGCGACTAGCGGGAGACACAGATACGCAGTATTTT.

This chain joins TRBV5-1 and TRBJ2-1; possible D gene TRBD2, 6 bases. Germline lookup yields CDR1 SGHRS and CDR2 YFSETQ. The CDR3 loop spans 16 amino acids. V shed 0 bases and J shed 1 base, with 11 bases lying between them. CDR3 nucleotides: TGCGCCAGCAGCTTGGCGGGCGGGATTTCCTACAATGAGCAGTTCTTC. Its translation is CASSLAGGISYNEQFF.

CDR3 bases: TGTGCCAGCAGCCAGGACAGGGCGGAGACCCAGTACTTC. This codes for CASSQDRAETQYF. V is TRBV7-2 and J is TRBJ2-5, with 8 bases matching TRBD1. Germline CDR1 SGHTA, CDR2 FQGNSA. Germline trimming cut 5 bases from V and 5 bases from J; bases unmatched to any gene: 4. The CDR3 has 13 amino acids.

The chain recombines TRBV15 with TRBJ2-1; tentatively, D is TRBD2 (6 bases). CDR1 is LNHNV, CDR2 YYDKDF, per germline (reference sequence). Trimming took 9 bases from V and 6 from J, leaving 24 bases between them. The CDR3 is 16 amino acids. The CDR3 sequence is CATGGLVPVAGNEQFF. In DNA, the CDR3 is TGTGCCACGGGGGGACTTGTCCCCGTCGCCGGCAATGAGCAGTTCTTC. Full variable domain (outside the CDR3, taken from reference TRBV15 and TRBJ2-1): DAMVIQNPRYQVTQFGKPVTLSCSQTLNHNVMYWYQQKSSQAPKLLFHYYDKDFNNEADTPDNFQSRRPNTSFCFLDIRSPGLGDTAMYLCATGGLVPVAGNEQFFGPGTRLTVL.

CDR3 amino acids: CASSVAGQRNYGYTF. CDR3 nucleotides: TGTGCCAGCAGCGTAGCGGGACAAAGAAACTATGGCTACACCTTC. The chain has TRBV9 and TRBJ1-2; D may be TRBD1 (6 bases). Germline CDR1 reads SGDLS; CDR2 reads YYNGEE. The CDR3 sequence is 15 residues long. V lost 0 bases and J 2 bases, leaving 11 bases between the germline ends.

The CDR3 bases are TGTGCCAGCAGAAGTAAACAGGGGGCGAAGACCTACGAGCAGTACTTC. Its translation: CASRSKQGAKTYEQYF. This chain links TRBV5-4 with TRBJ2-7; 9 bases fit TRBD1. The CDR3 is 16 residues long. Unmatched junction bases numbered 11, after V lost 5 bases and J lost 2 bases. The V gene's germline CDR1 is SGHNT and CDR2 YYREEE (reference sequence). Drawing the rest from reference TRBV5-4 and TRBJ2-7, the complete variable domain is ETGVTQSPTHLIKTRGQQVTLRCSSQSGHNTVSWYQQALGQGPQFIFQYYREEENGRGNFPPRFSGLQFPNYSSELNVNALELDDSALYLCASRSKQGAKTYEQYFGPGTRLTVT.

This clone was detected a few times. V gene TRBV2 combines with J gene TRBJ1-1, with D perhaps matching TRBD1 (5 bases). Trimming removed 3 bases at V and 4 bases at J, with 12 bases between. The length of the CDR3 is 14 residues. Germline CDR1 SNHLY, CDR2 FYNNEI. The CDR3 DNA is TGTGCCAGCAGTGATCTGTTTGGGGCCACTGAAGCTTTCTTT. This sequence encodes CASSDLFGATEAFF.

V usage is TRBV5-1 and J usage is TRBJ2-7; possible D gene TRBD1, 5 bases. The V gene's germline CDR1 is SGHRS and CDR2 YFSETQ. The length of the CDR3 is 13 residues. Trimming took off 2 bases at V and 5 bases at J, with 11 bases between the two ends. CDR3 loop: CASSLGDPNEQYF. In nucleotides, the CDR3 is TGCGCCAGCAGCTTAGGGGATCCCAACGAGCAGTACTTC.

The chain couples TRBV7-2 to TRBJ2-3, with D perhaps matching TRBD2 (5 bases). This CDR3 has 15 amino acids. The V gene lost 6 bases and the J gene lost 3 bases, with 16 bases spanning the gap. Germline lookup yields CDR1 SGHTA and CDR2 FQGNSA. The CDR3: CASRSNTGSTDTQYF. The CDR3 DNA reads TGTGCCAGCAGATCTAACACGGGGAGTACAGATACGCAGTATTTT. Full variable domain (outside the CDR3, taken from reference TRBV7-2 and TRBJ2-3): GAGVSQSPSNKVTEKGKDVELRCDPISGHTALYWYRQSLGQGLEFLIYFQGNSAPDKSGLPSDRFSAERTGGSVSTLTIQRTQQEDSAVYLCASRSNTGSTDTQYFGPGTRLTVL.

The rearrangement joins TRBV6-1 to TRBJ2-1; unclear D gene. CDR1 MNHNS and CDR2 SASEGT come from the germline V gene. V was trimmed by 4 bases and J by 6 bases, leaving 19 bases between them. The CDR3 spans 16 residues. The CDR3 bases are TGTGCCAGCAGTGGCCGATCTAGAAGAGTATCCAATGAGCAGTTCTTC. Translated: CASSGRSRRVSNEQFF.

The V call is TRBV19, the J call TRBJ1-1; D call uncertain. Trimming removed 5 bases at V and 7 bases at J, with 5 bases between. Per the germline V gene, CDR1 is LNHDA and CDR2 is SQIVND (reference sequence). This CDR3 spans 10 amino acids. CDR3 sequence reads: CASSGFEAFF. In DNA form, the CDR3 reads TGTGCCAGTAGTGGCTTTGAAGCTTTCTTT.

This clone was counted only a few times. This chain joins TRBV18 and TRBJ2-5, with D possibly TRBD1 on 5 matching bases. The V gene's germline CDR1 is KGHSH and CDR2 LQKENI. The CDR3 has 14 residues. Trimming left V 0 bases short and J 3 bases short, with 8 bases between. The CDR3 nucleotides are TGTGCCAGCTCACCACCGGCCAGGGAAGAGACCCAGTACTTC. Amino acids: CASSPPAREETQYF.

The chain uses TRBV7-8 and TRBJ2-7, with a tentative D call TRBD2 (6 bases). Trimming left V 5 bases short and J 3 bases short, with 17 bases between. The CDR3 covers 15 residues. The germline gives CDR1 SGHVS, CDR2 FQNEAQ. The CDR3 nucleotides read TGTGCCAGCAGCCAGGGACTGGTCTTTGGCTACGAGCAGTACTTC. Amino acid sequence: CASSQGLVFGYEQYF.

The CDR3 DNA sequence: TGTGCCGGGGGACAGGCCGATGTTGCAGATACGCAGTATTTT. Translating gives CAGGQADVADTQYF. V and J are TRBV30 and TRBJ2-3, with 8 bases aligning to TRBD1. CDR1 and CDR2 from the germline V gene are GTSNPN and SVGIG (reference sequence). Germline trimming cut 8 bases from V and 4 bases from J; bases unmatched to any gene: 11. CDR3 length: 14 residues.

The chain is built from TRBV28 and TRBJ2-7; the D gene is possibly TRBD1 (5 bases). This CDR3 spans 12 amino acids. V was clipped by 8 bases and J by 6 bases, with 14 bases between them. CDR1 is MDHEN and CDR2 is SYDVKM in the germline V gene. Written as DNA, the CDR3 is TGTGCCAGCGCGCTATTAAGGGGCGAGCAGTACTTC. Its protein product is CASALLRGEQYF.

This chain uses TRBV7-8 with TRBJ1-5, with 12 bases lining up with TRBD1. This CDR3 spans 15 amino acids. V trimming: 5 bases; J trimming: 5 bases; junction bases outside the gene matches: 4. Germline V gene data show CDR1 as SGHVS and CDR2 as FQNEAQ. The DNA of the CDR3 is TGTGCCAGCAGCACCGGGACAGGGGGCGATCAGCCCCAGCATTTT. Residues: CASSTGTGGDQPQHF.

The CDR3: CASSPRIGGSGANVLTF. CDR3 in DNA: TGTGCCAGCAGCCCACGGATCGGAGGGTCTGGGGCCAACGTCCTGACTTTC. The rearrangement links TRBV7-9 to TRBJ2-6, with D tentatively TRBD2 (6 bases). CDR3 length: 17 amino acids. Germline V lookup: CDR1 SEHNR, CDR2 FQNEAQ (reference sequence). V lost 5 bases and J lost 1, with 15 bases in between.

This clone occurred a few times. The chain uses TRBV19 and TRBJ2-1; no firm D call. There are 13 residues in the CDR3. V was trimmed by 9 bases and J by 0 bases, leaving 9 bases between them. The germline CDR1 and CDR2 sequences are LNHDA and SQIVND (reference sequence). The CDR3 nucleotides read TGTGCCAGCGAGGCTCACTCCTACAATGAGCAGTTCTTC. This gives the protein CASEAHSYNEQFF.

The V call is TRBV7-9, the J call TRBJ2-7; tentatively, D is TRBD2 (6 bases). Germline CDR1 and CDR2: SEHNR and FQNEAQ (reference sequence). The CDR3 is made up of 14 amino acids. Between the trimmed V and J ends, which lost 3 bases and 2 bases, there was a span of 11 bases. CDR3 loop: CASSFRTKPYEQYF. The CDR3 DNA is TGTGCCAGCAGCTTCCGGACTAAACCCTACGAGCAGTACTTC. The full variable domain, with the rest looked up from reference TRBV7-9 and TRBJ2-7, is DTGVSQNPRHKITKRGQNVTFRCDPISEHNRLYWYRQTLGQGPEFLTYFQNEAQLEKSRLLSDRFSAERPKGSFSTLEIQRTEQGDSAMYLCASSFRTKPYEQYFGPGTRLTVT.

As regards this clone: Mismatch with germline at one junction end may stem from a read error. DNA for the CDR3: TGTGCTAGCAGCTCATCACAGGGGCTGTCGGAGACCCAGTACTTC. This translates into CASSSSQGLSETQYF. V and J are TRBV7-7 and TRBJ2-5, with 7 bases lining up with TRBD1. Germline values: CDR1 SSHAT, CDR2 FNYEAQ (reference sequence). This CDR3 region has 15 residues.

This chain connects TRBV5-4 to TRBJ1-1; the match to TRBD1 covers 7 bases. J lost 3 bases, V lost 0 bases, and 14 bases had no gene match. Germline V lookup: CDR1 SGHNT, CDR2 YYREEE (reference sequence). The CDR3 runs to 18 residues. The CDR3 sequence: CASSLGLGGGGGYTEAFF. The CDR3 DNA sequence: TGTGCCAGCAGCTTGGGGCTCGGAGGGGGCGGGGGGTACACTGAAGCTTTCTTT.

This clone has just a few counts. The sample holds other DNA sequences that translate to the same CDR3. The chain employs TRBV6-4 and TRBJ2-3, with unresolved D. V lost 3 bases and J lost 3, with 13 bases in between. Germline lookup yields CDR1 MRHNA and CDR2 SNTAGT. The CDR3 is 15 residues long. DNA for the CDR3: TGTGCCAGCAGTGAACTGGCAGGCTCGACAGATACGCAGTATTTT. Its translation: CASSELAGSTDTQYF.

A few counts support this clone. V gene TRBV19 combines with J gene TRBJ2-4, with 7 bases that match TRBD2. V was clipped by 5 bases and J by 1 base; unmatched bases: 5. Germline V CDR1 and CDR2: LNHDA, SQIVND (reference sequence). The length of the CDR3 is 15 residues. CDR3 amino acids: CASSQLAFAKNIQYF. The CDR3 nucleotides read TGTGCCAGTAGTCAACTAGCGTTTGCCAAAAACATTCAGTACTTC.